Shown below are 22 T cell receptor beta chains from a single sample sequenced in a study of molecular identifiers for immune sequencing clone quantification. MiXCR, run by TCRdb on the PCR reads, gives a single entry per CDR3 protein. The sample lists some 320,000 distinct CDR3 sequences; about 20% were seen once. The sample was naive CD8+ T cells from blood, with Jurkat cell RNA spiked in. Sample subset: FACS-sorted CD8+CD4-CCR7+CD45RA+ naive T cells. The receptors shown here come from a human donor in good health. Some libraries in this study had Jurkat cell RNA spiked in.

This clonotype was found many times. The V call is TRBV7-8, the J call TRBJ2-3, with 14 bases lining up with TRBD2. J lost 3 bases, V lost 7 bases, and 18 bases had no gene match. The CDR3 totals 20 residues. CDR1 and CDR2 from the germline V gene are SGHVS and FQNEAQ. In DNA, the CDR3 is TGTGCCAGCAATGGGGTGGCGACTAGCGGGGGGGCCTTTGAGACAGATACGCAGTATTTT. Protein sequence: CASNGVATSGGAFETDTQYF.

The table lists this clonotype with many counts. The CDR3 bases are TGTGCCACTCACAACACTGAAGCTTTCTTT. The encoded protein is CATHNTEAFF. V gene TRBV19 combines with J gene TRBJ1-1; D is unresolved. CDR1 is LNHDA and CDR2 is SQIVND in the germline V gene (reference sequence). The V gene lost 10 bases and the J gene lost 2 bases, with 5 bases spanning the gap. The length of the CDR3 is 10 residues.

Concerning this clonotype: As the CDR3 is not closed by the conserved phenylalanine or tryptophan, this likely results from a read error. The limits of the CDR3 on the DNA are not certain, so only TCRdb's listed CDR3 is given. V and J are TRBV27 and TRBJ2-2; the table's TRBD1 call for D was not verified on the DNA. Termini included, the CDR3 measures 14 amino acids. Germline V gives CDR1 MNHEY, CDR2 SMNVEV (reference sequence). The CDR3 loop reads CASSPRGLTSPQFL.

With regard to this clonotype: It may be a read error: a sequence one base away is much more abundant. The chain employs TRBV5-4 and TRBJ2-7, with D possibly being TRBD1 (6 bases). Per germline, CDR1 SGHNT and CDR2 YYREEE (reference sequence). The CDR3 sequence is 14 residues long. The CDR3 coding sequence is TGTACCAGCAGCTTGGGGCAGGGGTATAGGGGGCAGTACTTC. It is translated as CTSSLGQGYRGQYF.

About this clonotype itself: This may be a read error: a much more frequent sequence differs by one nucleotide. The chain employs TRBV14 and TRBJ1-5, with TRBD1 identical over 10 bases. Looked up from germline, CDR1 is SGHDN and CDR2 is FVKESK. Trimming took 1 base from V and 6 from J; bases not matched to a gene: 3. The CDR3 consists of 15 residues. DNA for the CDR3: TGTGCCAGCAGCCAAGCCGGGACAGGGGCTCAGCCCCAGCATTTT. Its translation is CASSQAGTGAQPQHF. Full variable domain (rest looked up from reference TRBV14 and TRBJ1-5): EAGVTQFPSHSVIEKGQTVTLRCDPISGHDNLYWYRRVMGKEIKFLLHFVKESKQDESGMPNNRFLAERTGGTYSTLKVQPAELEDSGVYFCASSQAGTGAQPQHFGDGTRLSIL.

This clonotype was seen more than once but under ten times. The chain has TRBV25-1 and TRBJ2-3, with a possible D match to TRBD2 (5 bases). The germline V and J ends were trimmed by 5 bases and 4 bases, with 10 bases remaining between them. Germline V gene lookup returns CDR1 MGHDK and CDR2 SYGVNS. The CDR3 loop spans 13 amino acids. CDR3 loop: CASSSQLADTQYF. The CDR3, as DNA: TGTGCCAGCAGTAGTCAACTAGCAGATACGCAGTATTTT.

Ten or more counts support this clonotype. V and J are TRBV30 and TRBJ2-1, with a possible D match to TRBD2 (5 bases). Looked up from germline, CDR1 is GTSNPN and CDR2 is SVGIG (reference sequence). CDR3 size: 13 residues. The germline V and J ends were trimmed by 0 bases and 7 bases, with 10 bases remaining between them. In DNA form, the CDR3 reads TGTGCCTGGAGTGTCGGGATAGGGAATGAGCAGTTCTTC. This gives the protein CAWSVGIGNEQFF. Filled out from reference TRBV30 and TRBJ2-1, the complete variable domain reads SQTIHQWPATLVQPVGSPLSLECTVEGTSNPNLYWYRQAAGRGLQLLFYSVGIGQISSEVPQNLSASRPQDRQFILSSKKLLLSDSGFYLCAWSVGIGNEQFFGPGTRLTVL.

In its sample, this clonotype was seen many times. The chain recombines TRBV30 with TRBJ2-1, with D uncertain. V shed 7 bases and J shed 5 bases, with 6 bases lying between them. The CDR3 covers 10 residues. Germline V lookup: CDR1 GTSNPN, CDR2 SVGIG (reference sequence). The CDR3, as DNA: TGTGCCTTCACTAACAATGAGCAGTTCTTC. Protein product: CAFTNNEQFF.

This clonotype was seen a few times. The chain combines TRBV7-9 with TRBJ2-5; TRBD1 is a possible D gene (6 bases). Germline V gene sequence: CDR1 SEHNR, CDR2 FQNEAQ (reference sequence). The CDR3 has 13 residues. Trimming left V 4 bases short and J 5 bases short, with 11 bases between. The DNA of the CDR3 is TGTGCCAGCAGCTCAGCAGGGGATGAGACCCAGTACTTC. Protein product: CASSSAGDETQYF.

Worth noting for this clonotype: This may arise from a read error, as a much more abundant clone is one base away. The CDR3 spells CASSQELLGTQPIYIQYF. The CDR3 nucleotides are TGTGCCAGCAGCCAAGAACTCCTCGGGACTCAACCTATTTACATTCAGTACTTC. This sequence joins TRBV14 and TRBJ2-4; perhaps TRBD2 as D (6 bases). Deletions cut 0 bases from V and 8 bases from J, with 23 bases between. The CDR3 is made up of 18 amino acids. CDR1 is SGHDN and CDR2 is FVKESK in the germline V gene.

The table lists this clonotype with many counts. The chain has TRBV7-9 and TRBJ2-5; D not certain. Germline CDR1 SEHNR, CDR2 FQNEAQ (reference sequence). The V gene lost 4 bases and the J gene lost 4 bases, with 10 bases spanning the gap. The CDR3 totals 13 residues. The CDR3 coding sequence is TGTGCCAGCAGCTCAGGACGAGGAGAGACCCAGTACTTC. Its protein is CASSSGRGETQYF.

This chain uses TRBV11-2 with TRBJ2-3; 7 positions agree with TRBD2. V shed 5 bases, J shed 4 bases, and the junction held 9 bases outside the gene matches. Germline V CDR1 and CDR2: SGHAT, FQNNGV. The CDR3 spans 15 residues. The CDR3 loop is CASSRTSALSDTQYF. CDR3 sequence (DNA): TGTGCCAGCAGCCGGACTAGTGCGCTTTCAGATACGCAGTATTTT. The full variable domain, with the rest looked up from reference TRBV11-2 and TRBJ2-3, is EAGVAQSPRYKIIEKRQSVAFWCNPISGHATLYWYQQILGQGPKLLIQFQNNGVVDDSQLPKDRFSAERLKGVDSTLKIQPAKLEDSAVYLCASSRTSALSDTQYFGPGTRLTVL.

Of note for this clonotype: A much bigger clone sits one base away, suggesting this may be a read error. This is likely a read error, given that the CDR3 carries no conserved phenylalanine or tryptophan at its end. This chain joins TRBV5-5 and TRBJ1-1; tentatively, D is TRBD1 (6 bases). Trimming removed 4 bases at V and 7 bases at J, with 17 bases between. Germline CDR1 and CDR2: SGHKS and YYEKEE (reference sequence). This CDR3 contains 14 residues. CDR3 loop: CASSARTQGGEAFL. CDR3 coding DNA: TGTGCCAGCAGCGCCAGGACACAGGGAGGTGAAGCTTTCCTT.

At least ten counts were recorded for this clonotype. The rearrangement links TRBV12-3 or TRBV12-4 to TRBJ2-3; D might be TRBD1 or TRBD2, each matching 5 bases. This CDR3 region has 14 residues. The V and J ends lost 2 bases and 3 bases respectively, with 9 bases between them. The CDR3 bases are TGTGCCAGCAGTTTAAGTGGGGGAACAGATACGCAGTATTTT. Amino acid sequence: CASSLSGGTDTQYF.

The chain carries TRBV28 and TRBJ1-1; TRBD1 is a possible D gene (5 bases). The CDR3 runs 14 residues. Germline V gene data show CDR1 as MDHEN and CDR2 as SYDVKM. Deletions cut 4 bases from V and 5 bases from J, with 14 bases between. CDR3 protein: CASSCRGGRTEAFF. CDR3 nucleotides: TGTGCCAGCAGTTGTCGGGGGGGGAGGACTGAAGCTTTCTTT. The full variable domain, its missing parts supplied by reference TRBV28 and TRBJ1-1, is DVKVTQSSRYLVKRTGEKVFLECVQDMDHENMFWYRQDPGLGLRLIYFSYDVKMKEKGDIPEGYSVSREKKERFSLILESASTNQTSMYLCASSCRGGRTEAFFGQGTRLTVV.

This clonotype was detected many times. V gene TRBV7-9 combines with J gene TRBJ2-7, with 9 bases identical to TRBD2. This CDR3 region has 15 residues. Looked up from germline, CDR1 is SEHNR and CDR2 is FQNEAQ (reference sequence). J lost 5 bases, V lost 5 bases, and 10 bases had no gene match. The CDR3 DNA sequence: TGTGCCAGCAGCCCCTATGGGGCTAGCGGGGACGAGCAGTACTTC. It specifies CASSPYGASGDEQYF.

This clonotype was detected ten times or more. The chain uses TRBV12-3 or TRBV12-4 and TRBJ2-7; no reliable D call. This CDR3 is 14 amino acids long. Deletions cut 2 bases from V and 0 bases from J, with 8 bases between. The CDR3 DNA is TGTGCCAGCAGTTTATCGTGGCCCTCCTACGAGCAGTACTTC. Encoded protein: CASSLSWPSYEQYF.

Many counts were recorded for this clonotype. The V and J genes are TRBV5-6 and TRBJ2-3, with TRBD1 as a possible D gene (5 bases). CDR1 and CDR2 from the germline V gene are SGHDT and YYEEEE. The CDR3 is 12 residues long. Trimming removed 4 bases from V and 7 bases from J, with 10 bases in between. The CDR3: CASSGASNTQYF. The CDR3 DNA reads as TGTGCCAGCAGCGGGGCCTCGAATACGCAGTATTTT.

This clonotype occurred many times. The CDR3 loop is CSGGTGEYSEAFF. Here the CDR3 DNA reads TGCAGCGGCGGGACAGGGGAATACTCTGAAGCTTTCTTT. V and J are TRBV29-1 and TRBJ1-1, with 10 bases aligning to TRBD1. The V and J ends lost 7 bases and 6 bases, in that order; junction bases with no gene match: 8. This CDR3 has 13 residues. Germline V gene sequence: CDR1 SQVTM, CDR2 ANQGSEA.

This clonotype was recorded at least ten times. V is TRBV5-5 and J is TRBJ2-4, with 8 bases matching TRBD2. Looked up from germline, CDR1 is SGHKS and CDR2 is YYEKEE (reference sequence). V lost 1 base, J lost 1 base, and 4 bases stayed unmatched. The CDR3 contains 16 residues. The CDR3 DNA reads as TGTGCCAGCAGCTTGTCTAGCGGGTTCGCCAAAAACATTCAGTACTTC. Residues: CASSLSSGFAKNIQYF.

This clonotype was picked up many times. CDR3 in DNA: TGTGCCACCAGTGATCCAGGAGGCACAGATACGCAGTATTTT. It yields the protein CATSDPGGTDTQYF. This rearrangement joins TRBV24-1 to TRBJ2-3; D remains unclear. CDR3 length: 14 amino acids. CDR1 is KGHDR and CDR2 is SFDVKD in the germline V gene. Trimming left V 3 bases short and J 1 base short, with 7 bases between.

At least ten counts were recorded for this clonotype. The CDR3 loop is CASRYRELNGANVLTF. The CDR3 nucleotides read TGTGCCAGCAGGTACAGGGAATTGAATGGGGCCAACGTCCTGACTTTC. The genes are TRBV11-1 and TRBJ2-6, with a tentative D call TRBD1 (6 bases). The CDR3 loop spans 16 amino acids. Trimming took 6 bases from V and 3 from J, leaving 15 bases between them. Germline lookup yields CDR1 SGHAT and CDR2 FQDESV (reference sequence).